This T cell receptor beta chain was captured by sequencing in a study of blood T cell repertoires in COVID-19. Germline V gene lookup returns CDR1 MNHNY and CDR2 SVGAGI (reference sequence). The CDR3 covers 15 residues. V shed 4 bases and J 6 bases; nucleotides not matched to a gene: 6. Clones were read by immunoSEQ multiplex PCR, and TCRdb kept only the in-frame ones, dropping some. The table has about 100,000 clones, around four fifths seen once; the top ten hold approximately 29%. The sequencing input was peripheral blood. This clonotype was obtained from a man between 65 and 79 years old with active or convalescent COVID-19. The J gene is TRBJ2-1, the V gene TRBV6-6; 10 bases agree with TRBD1. Here the CDR3 reads CASSFPGTGVNEQFF. The CDR3 region has the DNA TGTGCCAGCAGTTTCCCCGGGACAGGGGTCAATGAGCAGTTCTTC.